These T cell receptor beta chains were read from a single sample in a study of response to subunit inactivated influenza vaccine. MiXCR was run by TCRdb on the RT-PCR reads, yielding one entry per CDR3 protein. The sample has approximately 680,000 distinct CDR3 sequences; roughly 14% are singletons. This specimen was PBMCs from blood, taken less than 13 days after vaccination. The receptors were gathered from a man aged 45-65 years who received an inactivated influenza vaccine. CDR3s include the opening cysteine and the closing phenylalanine or tryptophan. The D gene is left open where the match is weak. Size is stated for part of the rows, as once, few or many counts, or as a class when the clone is expanded.

D gene: -; J gene: TRBJ1-3; V gene: TRBV7-2; clone size: -; CDR3 protein: CASSPRDGNTIYF; CDR3 DNA: TGTGCCAGCAGCCCGCGAGACGGAAACACCATATATTTT
D gene: TRBD2; J gene: TRBJ2-1; V gene: TRBV6-1; clone size: -; CDR3 protein: CASRGLAGTYNEQFF; CDR3 DNA: TGTGCCAGCAGGGGACTAGCGGGGACCTACAATGAGCAGTTCTTC
D gene: -; J gene: TRBJ2-5; V gene: TRBV10-3; clone size: few; CDR3 protein: CAISEQEVGRLETQYF; CDR3 DNA: TGTGCCATCAGTGAGCAAGAAGTGGGACGCTTAGAGACCCAGTACTTC
D gene: TRBD2; J gene: TRBJ2-1; V gene: TRBV27; clone size: few; CDR3 protein: CASSFETSGNYNEQFF; CDR3 DNA: TGTGCCAGCAGTTTCGAGACTAGCGGGAATTACAATGAGCAGTTCTTC
D gene: -; J gene: TRBJ2-7; V gene: TRBV28; clone size: few; CDR3 protein: CASSPPQHEQYF; CDR3 DNA: TGTGCCAGCAGTCCCCCGCAACATGAGCAGTACTTC
D gene: -; J gene: TRBJ2-1; V gene: TRBV13; clone size: few; CDR3 protein: CASSLYRSYNEQFF; CDR3 DNA: TGTGCCAGCAGCTTATACAGGAGCTACAATGAGCAGTTCTTC
D gene: -; J gene: TRBJ2-7; V gene: TRBV4-3; clone size: -; CDR3 protein: CASSQVHYSHEQYF; CDR3 DNA: TGCGCCAGCAGCCAAGTTCACTACAGCCACGAGCAGTACTTC
D gene: -; J gene: TRBJ1-1; V gene: TRBV15; clone size: -; CDR3 protein: CATSRVNAEAFF; CDR3 DNA: TGTGCCACCAGCAGAGTTAACGCTGAAGCTTTCTTT
D gene: TRBD2; J gene: TRBJ2-1; V gene: TRBV6-4; clone size: few; CDR3 protein: CASSRTSGGGHEQFF; CDR3 DNA: TGTGCCAGCAGTCGGACTAGCGGGGGGGGCCATGAGCAGTTCTTC
D gene: -; J gene: TRBJ2-5; V gene: TRBV5-1; clone size: many; CDR3 protein: CASSLGQETQYF; CDR3 DNA: TGTGCCAGCAGCTTAGGGCAAGAGACCCAGTACTTC
D gene: -; J gene: TRBJ1-3; V gene: TRBV20-1; clone size: few; CDR3 protein: CSASPVAGPGNTIYF; CDR3 DNA: TGCAGTGCATCACCCGTGGCAGGCCCAGGAAACACCATATATTTT
D gene: TRBD2; J gene: TRBJ2-2; V gene: TRBV12-3/TRBV12-4; clone size: -; CDR3 protein: CASSLRLAGANTGELFF; CDR3 DNA: TGTGCCAGCAGTTTACGGCTAGCGGGGGCCAACACCGGGGAGCTGTTTTTT
D gene: TRBD1; J gene: TRBJ1-5; V gene: TRBV5-5; clone size: few; CDR3 protein: CASRPGTGSSQPQHF; CDR3 DNA: TGTGCCAGCCGTCCAGGGACAGGTTCGTCTCAGCCCCAGCATTTT
D gene: -; J gene: TRBJ1-2; V gene: TRBV9; clone size: -; CDR3 protein: CASSASPTNRLDGYTF; CDR3 DNA: TGTGCCAGCAGCGCCTCCCCAACGAACAGGCTAGATGGCTACACCTTC
D gene: TRBD1; J gene: TRBJ1-2; V gene: TRBV28; clone size: few; CDR3 protein: CASSLGGGVGNYGYTF; CDR3 DNA: TGTGCCAGCAGTTTAGGAGGGGGCGTGGGTAACTATGGCTACACCTTC
D gene: -; J gene: TRBJ2-3; V gene: TRBV5-5; clone size: -; CDR3 protein: CASRAGDPPDTQYF; CDR3 DNA: TGTGCCAGCAGGGCAGGGGATCCCCCAGATACGCAGTATTTT
D gene: TRBD2; J gene: TRBJ2-1; V gene: TRBV9; clone size: many; CDR3 protein: CASSVESSGGLYNEQFF; CDR3 DNA: TGTGCCAGCAGCGTAGAAAGCAGCGGGGGCCTCTACAATGAGCAGTTCTTC
D gene: -; J gene: TRBJ2-1; V gene: TRBV12-3/TRBV12-4; clone size: -; CDR3 protein: CASSRQVREQFF; CDR3 DNA: TGTGCCAGCAGCAGGCAAGTAAGGGAGCAGTTCTTC
D gene: TRBD1; J gene: TRBJ2-7; V gene: TRBV6-2/TRBV6-3; clone size: -; CDR3 protein: CASSHPRGTGPYEQYF; CDR3 DNA: TGTGCCAGCAGTCACCCAAGGGGGACAGGTCCCTACGAGCAGTACTTC
D gene: -; J gene: TRBJ2-5; V gene: TRBV5-1; clone size: many; CDR3 protein: CASSNQETQYF; CDR3 DNA: TGCGCCAGCAGCAACCAAGAGACCCAGTACTTC
D gene: -; J gene: TRBJ2-5; V gene: TRBV11-2; clone size: few; CDR3 protein: CASSPGPLRTQYF; CDR3 DNA: TGTGCCAGCAGCCCGGGACCATTACGGACCCAGTACTTC
D gene: TRBD2; J gene: TRBJ2-5; V gene: TRBV12-3/TRBV12-4; clone size: -; CDR3 protein: CASSSPGTSGRETQYF; CDR3 DNA: TGTGCCAGCAGTTCCCCCGGGACTAGCGGGAGGGAGACCCAGTACTTC
D gene: -; J gene: TRBJ2-3; V gene: TRBV4-3; clone size: few; CDR3 protein: CASSQEGAAGNTQYF; CDR3 DNA: TGCGCCAGCAGCCAAGAGGGGGCGGCTGGGAATACGCAGTATTTT
D gene: -; J gene: TRBJ2-4; V gene: TRBV4-1; clone size: -; CDR3 protein: CASRHVGRRGQNIQYF; CDR3 DNA: TGCGCCAGCAGACACGTTGGTCGGCGGGGCCAAAACATTCAGTACTTC
D gene: -; J gene: TRBJ2-3; V gene: TRBV20-1; clone size: -; CDR3 protein: CSAPLNPLRGTDTQYF; CDR3 DNA: TGCAGTGCACCATTAAACCCGCTTCGGGGCACAGATACGCAGTATTTT
D gene: TRBD2; J gene: TRBJ2-1; V gene: TRBV7-2; clone size: -; CDR3 protein: CASSHEALAGYNEQFF; CDR3 DNA: TGTGCCAGCAGTCACGAGGCACTAGCGGGGTACAATGAGCAGTTCTTC
D gene: -; J gene: TRBJ1-1; V gene: TRBV7-9; clone size: few; CDR3 protein: CASSLEYGRTEAFF; CDR3 DNA: TGTGCCAGCAGCTTAGAATATGGCAGAACTGAAGCTTTCTTT
D gene: -; J gene: TRBJ2-5; V gene: TRBV27; clone size: -; CDR3 protein: CASSSTGGETQYF; CDR3 DNA: TGTGCCAGCAGTTCGACAGGAGGAGAGACCCAGTACTTC
D gene: TRBD2; J gene: TRBJ2-3; V gene: TRBV12-3/TRBV12-4; clone size: -; CDR3 protein: CASRWTSGGDTQYF; CDR3 DNA: TGTGCCAGCAGATGGACTAGCGGGGGGGATACGCAGTATTTT
D gene: -; J gene: TRBJ1-5; V gene: TRBV4-1; clone size: -; CDR3 protein: CASSQLDNQPQHF; CDR3 DNA: TGCGCCAGCAGCCAGCTAGACAATCAGCCCCAGCATTTT
D gene: -; J gene: TRBJ2-3; V gene: TRBV7-9; clone size: few; CDR3 protein: CASSFDNTDTQYF; CDR3 DNA: TGTGCCAGCAGCTTCGACAACACAGATACGCAGTATTTT
D gene: -; J gene: TRBJ2-3; V gene: TRBV6-1; clone size: -; CDR3 protein: CASTRTIGGTDTQYF; CDR3 DNA: TGTGCCAGCACTCGTACGATAGGAGGCACAGATACGCAGTATTTT
D gene: -; J gene: TRBJ2-7; V gene: TRBV29-1; clone size: few; CDR3 protein: CSVRTSYEQYF; CDR3 DNA: TGCAGCGTGAGGACGTCCTACGAGCAGTACTTC
D gene: TRBD2; J gene: TRBJ2-3; V gene: TRBV2; clone size: -; CDR3 protein: CASLPGGRAADTQYF; CDR3 DNA: TGTGCCAGCCTCCCGGGGGGGAGGGCGGCAGATACGCAGTATTTT
D gene: -; J gene: TRBJ1-2; V gene: TRBV28; clone size: -; CDR3 protein: CASSPPPSSVGGYTF; CDR3 DNA: TGTGCCAGCAGTCCCCCACCCTCATCGGTGGGTGGCTACACCTTC
D gene: TRBD1; J gene: TRBJ2-7; V gene: TRBV20-1; clone size: -; CDR3 protein: CSARTRQGRIDEQYF; CDR3 DNA: TGCAGTGCTAGAACCCGACAGGGGAGAATCGACGAGCAGTACTTC
D gene: -; J gene: TRBJ2-7; V gene: TRBV11-1; clone size: few; CDR3 protein: CASSLDWTDSYEQYF; CDR3 DNA: TGTGCCAGCAGCTTAGATTGGACAGACTCCTACGAGCAGTACTTC